The rows below give T cell receptor beta chains drawn from one sample of a study of cytomegalovirus exposure and HLA in healthy donors. Method: immunoSEQ multiplex PCR; TCRdb's copy keeps in-frame clones and lacks some. The sample yields around 110,000 clones, roughly 80% seen once. Sequencing input: PBMCs. The receptors originated from a man in his sixties in good health and CMV-seronegative. CDR3s include the opening cysteine and the closing phenylalanine or tryptophan. The D gene is left open where the match is weak. For some rows the clone size is stated as once, few or many, or as a class when expanded; others skip it.

d_call: TRBD1; v_call: TRBV5-1; clone_size: -; j_call: TRBJ1-1; cdr3_aa: CASSSGGTGGSWAFF; cdr3_nt: TGCGCCAGCAGCTCCGGGGGGACAGGGGGTTCTTGGGCTTTCTTT
d_call: -; v_call: TRBV6-5; clone_size: -; j_call: TRBJ2-7; cdr3_aa: CASSYGPTSYEQYF; cdr3_nt: TGTGCCAGCAGTTACGGTCCAACAAGCTACGAGCAGTACTTC
d_call: TRBD1; v_call: TRBV5-1; clone_size: -; j_call: TRBJ2-3; cdr3_aa: CASSMGTGDTDTQYF; cdr3_nt: TGCGCCAGCAGCATGGGGACAGGTGACACAGATACGCAGTATTTT
d_call: -; v_call: TRBV13; clone_size: -; j_call: TRBJ1-1; cdr3_aa: CASSMRQIVSTEAFF; cdr3_nt: TGTGCCAGCAGCATGCGACAGATTGTGAGCACTGAAGCTTTCTTT
d_call: TRBD1; v_call: TRBV28; clone_size: -; j_call: TRBJ1-5; cdr3_aa: CASSSTGGSNQPQHF; cdr3_nt: TGTGCCAGCAGTTCGACAGGGGGGAGCAATCAGCCCCAGCATTTT
d_call: -; v_call: TRBV7-8; clone_size: -; j_call: TRBJ1-5; cdr3_aa: CASSIGGASNQPQHF; cdr3_nt: TGTGCCAGCAGCATAGGCGGGGCGAGCAATCAGCCCCAGCATTTT
d_call: TRBD1; v_call: TRBV7-9; clone_size: -; j_call: TRBJ2-7; cdr3_aa: CASSLATGGEGEQYF; cdr3_nt: TGTGCCAGCAGCTTAGCCACAGGGGGCGAAGGCGAGCAGTACTTC
d_call: -; v_call: TRBV25-1; clone_size: -; j_call: TRBJ1-3; cdr3_aa: CASSESPLRTNSGNTIYF; cdr3_nt: TGTGCCAGCAGTGAATCCCCTCTCAGGACAAACTCTGGAAACACCATATATTTT
d_call: -; v_call: TRBV7-8; clone_size: -; j_call: TRBJ2-7; cdr3_aa: CASSLAGQLSSYEQYF; cdr3_nt: TGTGCCAGCAGCTTAGCTGGACAGCTAAGCTCCTACGAGCAGTACTTC
d_call: TRBD2; v_call: TRBV5-1; clone_size: once; j_call: TRBJ2-3; cdr3_aa: CASSPPPGTSGTDTQYF; cdr3_nt: TGCGCCAGCAGCCCTCCCCCCGGGACTAGCGGCACAGATACGCAGTATTTT
d_call: TRBD2; v_call: TRBV30; clone_size: few; j_call: TRBJ2-4; cdr3_aa: CAWSGAGGNIQYF; cdr3_nt: TGTGCCTGGTCTGGGGCGGGGGGAAACATTCAGTACTTC
d_call: TRBD2; v_call: TRBV30; clone_size: -; j_call: TRBJ2-7; cdr3_aa: CAWSVRGVEQYF; cdr3_nt: TGTGCCTGGAGTGTACGGGGGGTCGAGCAGTACTTC
d_call: -; v_call: TRBV29-1; clone_size: -; j_call: TRBJ1-1; cdr3_aa: CSVEVTGMNTEAFF; cdr3_nt: TGCAGCGTTGAAGTTACAGGGATGAACACTGAAGCTTTCTTT
d_call: -; v_call: TRBV4-3; clone_size: few; j_call: TRBJ1-6; cdr3_aa: CASSSQARSPLHF; cdr3_nt: TGCGCCAGCAGCTCCCAGGCACGCTCACCCCTCCACTTT
d_call: TRBD1; v_call: TRBV28; clone_size: -; j_call: TRBJ1-6; cdr3_aa: CASSGQGRRVDSPLHF; cdr3_nt: TGTGCCAGCAGTGGACAGGGGAGGAGGGTAGATTCACCCCTCCACTTT
d_call: -; v_call: TRBV7-2; clone_size: -; j_call: TRBJ2-5; cdr3_aa: CASSLQVRETQYF; cdr3_nt: TGTGCCAGCAGCTTACAGGTTCGGGAGACCCAGTACTTC
d_call: TRBD1; v_call: TRBV6-5; clone_size: -; j_call: TRBJ1-2; cdr3_aa: CACSYGGQDTF; cdr3_nt: TGTGCCTGCAGTTACGGGGGACAGGACACCTTC
d_call: TRBD2; v_call: TRBV5-8; clone_size: -; j_call: TRBJ2-2; cdr3_aa: CASRWGLAGAGELFF; cdr3_nt: TGTGCCAGCAGATGGGGACTAGCAGGCGCCGGGGAGCTGTTTTTT
d_call: TRBD1; v_call: TRBV7-2; clone_size: -; j_call: TRBJ2-2; cdr3_aa: CASSVGQGANTGELFF; cdr3_nt: TGTGCCAGCAGCGTCGGACAGGGGGCGAACACCGGGGAGCTGTTTTTT
d_call: -; v_call: TRBV6-4; clone_size: -; j_call: TRBJ2-1; cdr3_aa: CASSRVGGDYNEQFF; cdr3_nt: TGTGCCAGCAGTAGGGTGGGGGGTGACTACAATGAGCAGTTCTTC
d_call: TRBD2; v_call: TRBV18; clone_size: -; j_call: TRBJ2-5; cdr3_aa: CASSPASGVETQYF; cdr3_nt: TGTGCCAGCTCACCGGCTAGCGGGGTAGAGACCCAGTACTTC
d_call: TRBD1; v_call: TRBV2; clone_size: -; j_call: TRBJ2-5; cdr3_aa: CASSGETGIGETQYF; cdr3_nt: TGTGCCAGCAGTGGAGAGACAGGGATTGGTGAGACCCAGTACTTC
d_call: TRBD1; v_call: TRBV4-3; clone_size: -; j_call: TRBJ2-1; cdr3_aa: CASSQGTGVNYNEQFF; cdr3_nt: TGCGCCAGCAGCCAGGGGACAGGGGTAAACTACAATGAGCAGTTCTTC
d_call: -; v_call: TRBV4-1; clone_size: -; j_call: TRBJ1-4; cdr3_aa: CASSHNRVSTAVNEKLFF; cdr3_nt: TGCGCCAGCAGCCACAACAGGGTTTCCACTGCGGTAAATGAAAAACTGTTTTTT
d_call: -; v_call: TRBV6-1; clone_size: -; j_call: TRBJ2-7; cdr3_aa: CASSEQAGRFYEQYF; cdr3_nt: TGTGCCAGCAGTGAACAGGCAGGGAGGTTCTACGAGCAGTACTTC
d_call: -; v_call: TRBV7-2; clone_size: -; j_call: TRBJ1-5; cdr3_aa: CASSRQGGNQPQHF; cdr3_nt: TGTGCCAGCAGCCGCCAGGGTGGCAATCAGCCCCAGCATTTT
d_call: TRBD2; v_call: TRBV5-6; clone_size: -; j_call: TRBJ2-5; cdr3_aa: CASSPLRGALETQYF; cdr3_nt: TGTGCCAGCAGTCCCCTGCGGGGGGCCCTGGAGACCCAGTACTTC